The clone carrying this T cell receptor (beta chain) was picked up a small number of times. The data originate from a study of patients and donors after allogeneic stem cell transplantation. V dropped 3 bases and J dropped 3 bases, with 9 bases sitting between them. CDR3 length: 15 residues. Looked up from germline, CDR1 is MDHEN and CDR2 is SYDVKM. MiXCR was run by TCRdb on the RT-PCR reads, yielding one entry per CDR3 protein. Altogether approximately 200,000 distinct CDR3 sequences are present, approximately 41% being singletons, with the ten largest covering around 35%. This rearrangement joins TRBV28 to TRBJ1-6; tentative D call: TRBD1 (5 bases). Specimen: blood, either unsorted or a sorted T cell fraction (not recorded which). The receptor's source is a human donor who was either an allogeneic HSCT recipient or a stem cell or donor lymphocyte infusion donor (not recorded which). It is not recorded whose cells these are; they may come from a transplant donor. The CDR3 nucleotides read TGTGCCAGCAGTTTGGGCGGGGGCTATAATTCACCCCTCCACTTT. It translates to CASSLGGGYNSPLHF.